A single sample gave rise to the 28 T cell receptor beta chains below, sequenced in a study of vaccination and CD4 T cells after COVID-19. Stated treatment: approximately 10-day PBMC culture with coronavirus spike peptide pools or control peptides (ViraFEST assay). With the Oncomine TCR Beta short-read assay, DNA from cultured CD4+ T cells was sequenced. MiXCR, applied by TCRdb to the PCR reads, yields one record per CDR3 protein. This sample has about 13,000 distinct CDR3 sequences, with roughly half found just once. Their target antigens are unknown. Material: CD4+ T cells from blood, cultured in vitro. These receptors all come from a human donor who had recovered from COVID-19.

The chain joins TRBV24-1 to TRBJ2-6; D uncertain. Trimming left V 3 bases short and J 5 bases short, with 4 bases between. The germline gives CDR1 KGHDR, CDR2 SFDVKD. This CDR3 contains 13 residues. CDR3 in DNA: TGTGCCACCAGTGATCCACGGGCCAACGTCCTGACTTTC. It specifies CATSDPRANVLTF.

V is TRBV5-1 and J is TRBJ2-1, with 10 bases that match TRBD2. Germline lookup yields CDR1 SGHRS and CDR2 YFSETQ. V dropped 2 bases and J dropped 8; count of bases not matched to a gene: 10. The CDR3 is 16 residues long. This chain's CDR3 is CASSLIPSGSWDEQFF. The DNA for the CDR3 is TGCGCCAGCAGCTTAATCCCTAGCGGGAGTTGGGATGAGCAGTTCTTC.

V is TRBV12-3 or TRBV12-4 and J is TRBJ1-2; no definite D call. The CDR3 extends over 13 amino acids. The V end lost 0 bases, the J end lost 4 bases, and 6 bases lay between the germline ends. CDR3 sequence reads: CASSLAAVYGYTF. The CDR3 nucleotides read TGTGCCAGCAGTTTAGCGGCCGTCTATGGCTACACCTTC.

The genes are TRBV7-2 and TRBJ2-1, with 7 nucleotides matching TRBD2. Germline trimming cut 6 bases from V and 1 base from J; bases unmatched to any gene: 6. Germline V CDR1 and CDR2: SGHTA, FQGNSA. This CDR3 has 15 amino acids. Here the CDR3 DNA reads TGTGCCAGCAGTTTGGGAGCGGGATCCTACAATGAGCAGTTCTTC. Amino acids: CASSLGAGSYNEQFF. The entire variable domain, with the rest obtained from reference TRBV7-2 and TRBJ2-1, is as follows: GAGVSQSPSNKVTEKGKDVELRCDPISGHTALYWYRQSLGQGLEFLIYFQGNSAPDKSGLPSDRFSAERTGGSVSTLTIQRTQQEDSAVYLCASSLGAGSYNEQFFGPGTRLTVL.

The chain carries TRBV20-1 and TRBJ2-1; D is perhaps TRBD1 or TRBD2 (6 bases each). The V gene lost 6 bases and the J gene lost 6 bases, with 15 bases spanning the gap. Germline loops: CDR1 DFQATT, CDR2 SNEGSKA (reference sequence). CDR3 size: 13 residues. CDR3 in amino acids: CSAPRGGFNEQFF. Here the CDR3 DNA reads TGCAGTGCACCAAGAGGGGGGTTCAATGAGCAGTTCTTC.

This clonotype was detected a few times. The rearrangement uses TRBV20-1 and TRBJ2-3, with TRBD2 matching over 9 bases. V gave up 1 base and J gave up 3 bases; unmatched junction bases: 8. This CDR3 is 16 amino acids long. Germline CDR1 reads DFQATT; CDR2 reads SNEGSKA (reference sequence). The CDR3 DNA follows: TGCAGTGCTAGAGTACAACGCGGGGGGGGTACAGATACGCAGTATTTT. Translating it yields CSARVQRGGGTDTQYF.

This clonotype was detected only a few times. This rearrangement joins TRBV6-5 to TRBJ1-1, with TRBD1 as a possible D gene (5 bases). CDR3 size: 15 residues. V was pared by 4 bases and J by 4 bases, with 16 bases between. CDR1 and CDR2 from the germline V gene are MNHEY and SVGAGI. The CDR3 protein is CASSSQATDGTEAFF. The CDR3, as DNA: TGTGCCAGCAGTTCACAGGCGACGGATGGCACTGAAGCTTTCTTT.

The V call is TRBV20-1, the J call TRBJ1-5; D is possibly TRBD1 (5 bases). The CDR3 consists of 16 residues. V gave up 0 bases and J gave up 1 base, with 13 bases separating them. Germline V gene lookup returns CDR1 DFQATT and CDR2 SNEGSKA (reference sequence). The CDR3 region is CSARDGGGWSNQPQHF. As DNA, the CDR3 is TGCAGTGCTAGAGACGGTGGGGGGTGGAGCAATCAGCCCCAGCATTTT.

The genes are TRBV15 and TRBJ1-1, with TRBD1 as a possible D gene (5 bases). CDR1 is LNHNV, CDR2 YYDKDF, per germline (reference sequence). Trimming left V 2 bases short and J 4 bases short, with 11 bases between. The CDR3 totals 14 residues. Here the CDR3 DNA reads TGTGCCACCAGCAGAAACCCGGGGCTCACTGAAGCTTTCTTT. Its translation is CATSRNPGLTEAFF.

The J gene is TRBJ1-6, the V gene TRBV2; tentative D call: TRBD1 (5 bases). Per the germline V gene, CDR1 is SNHLY and CDR2 is FYNNEI. Trimming removed 8 bases from V and 8 bases from J, with 16 bases in between. The CDR3 covers 14 residues. CDR3 DNA sequence: TGTGCCAGCCTAAGGGACTTTGGGGATTCACCCCTCCACTTT. It codes for CASLRDFGDSPLHF.

The V gene is TRBV5-4, the J gene TRBJ1-2; 8 nucleotides agree with TRBD1. CDR3 length: 14 residues. The trim removed 2 bases at V and 4 bases at J, leaving 4 bases unmatched. Germline assignment: CDR1 SGHNT and CDR2 YYREEE (reference sequence). This chain's CDR3 is CASSFQGQVYGYTF. CDR3 in DNA: TGTGCCAGCAGCTTCCAGGGACAGGTCTATGGCTACACCTTC.

In its sample, this clonotype was seen a few times. The chain is built from TRBV20-1 and TRBJ2-3; D possibly uses TRBD1 or TRBD2 (5 bases each). V was trimmed by 0 bases and J by 4 bases, leaving 14 bases between them. Germline V lookup: CDR1 DFQATT, CDR2 SNEGSKA (reference sequence). This CDR3 region has 15 residues. CDR3 DNA sequence: TGCAGTGCTAGAGACCAGGGACGGAGGTCAGATACGCAGTATTTT. Its protein is CSARDQGRRSDTQYF.

This clonotype has more than one count but fewer than ten. The chain links TRBV20-1 to TRBJ1-3; D gene ambiguous. Germline CDR1 reads DFQATT; CDR2 reads SNEGSKA (reference sequence). V lost 3 bases and J 0 bases, leaving 6 bases between the germline ends. This CDR3 region has 13 residues. This CDR3 reads CSASATSGNTIYF. CDR3 sequence (DNA): TGCAGTGCTAGCGCTACCTCTGGAAACACCATATATTTT.

The genes are TRBV19 and TRBJ1-1, with D perhaps matching TRBD1 (5 bases). CDR1 is LNHDA, CDR2 SQIVND, per germline (reference sequence). The CDR3 extends over 13 amino acids. Trimming took 7 bases from V and 7 from J, leaving 16 bases between them. The chain's CDR3 is CASTPRDAYEAFF. The CDR3 nucleotides read TGTGCCAGTACTCCTCGGGACGCCTATGAAGCTTTCTTT.

The chain combines TRBV19 with TRBJ2-6; 7 nucleotides line up with TRBD2. Germline V gene lookup returns CDR1 LNHDA and CDR2 SQIVND (reference sequence). V lost 3 bases and J lost 0; bases outside the gene matches: 8. This CDR3 comprises 18 residues. CDR3 amino acids: CASSISVGGSSGANVLTF. The DNA for the CDR3 is TGTGCCAGTAGTATCTCCGTTGGCGGGAGCTCTGGGGCCAACGTCCTGACTTTC. The entire variable domain, with the rest obtained from reference TRBV19 and TRBJ2-6, is as follows: DGGITQSPKYLFRKEGQNVTLSCEQNLNHDAMYWYRQDPGQGLRLIYYSQIVNDFQKGDIAEGYSVSREKKESFPLTVTSAQKNPTAFYLCASSISVGGSSGANVLTFGAGSRLTVL.

This clonotype counts as large. V gene TRBV6-5 combines with J gene TRBJ1-5; 8 bases are a match to TRBD1. This CDR3 is 16 amino acids long. Germline assignment: CDR1 MNHEY and CDR2 SVGAGI. V shed 2 bases and J 5 bases; nucleotides not matched to a gene: 8. The DNA of the CDR3 is TGTGCCAGCAGTTACCCCGGACAGGGCCTTTATCAGCCCCAGCATTTT. Its protein product is CASSYPGQGLYQPQHF.

The V call is TRBV7-9, the J call TRBJ2-2; D could derive from TRBD1 or TRBD2 (7 bases each). The CDR3 covers 16 residues. V was clipped by 6 bases and J by 5 bases, with 19 bases between them. Germline assignment: CDR1 SEHNR and CDR2 FQNEAQ (reference sequence). The CDR3 region has the DNA TGTGCCAGCAGTCGGTACAGGGGAGGGTCAACCGGGGAGCTGTTTTTT. Residues: CASSRYRGGSTGELFF.

The chain joins TRBV6-1 to TRBJ2-1, with TRBD1 identical over 9 bases. This CDR3 contains 15 residues. Germline V gives CDR1 MNHNS, CDR2 SASEGT. With 6 bases clipped from V and 7 bases from J, the junction kept 10 bases outside the gene matches. CDR3 region: CASRKQGAVRNEQFF. In nucleotides, the CDR3 is TGTGCCAGCAGGAAACAGGGGGCGGTTCGTAATGAGCAGTTCTTC.

This clonotype was counted a single time. This chain joins TRBV6-4 and TRBJ2-5; D unresolved. The ends were cut back, 0 bases at V and 5 bases at J, with 16 bases in the middle. This CDR3 is 16 amino acids long. Germline CDR1 reads MRHNA; CDR2 reads SNTAGT. Here the CDR3 reads CASSDSKGQASETQYF. DNA of the CDR3: TGTGCCAGCAGTGACTCGAAAGGGCAGGCGAGCGAGACCCAGTACTTC.

V and J are TRBV5-6 and TRBJ1-2, with D unclear. Germline V lookup: CDR1 SGHDT, CDR2 YYEEEE. V was shortened by 4 bases and J by 1 base, with 11 bases between the two germline ends. The CDR3 contains 14 residues. Written as DNA, the CDR3 is TGTGCCAGCAGCGAGCACCTAATTAACTATGGCTACACCTTC. Translating gives CASSEHLINYGYTF. Filled out from reference TRBV5-6 and TRBJ1-2, the complete variable domain reads DAGVTQSPTHLIKTRGQQVTLRCSPKSGHDTVSWYQQALGQGPQFIFQYYEEEERQRGNFPDRFSGHQFPNYSSELNVNALLLGDSALYLCASSEHLINYGYTFGSGTRLTVV.

The genes are TRBV20-1 and TRBJ2-7; 13 bases align to TRBD2. This CDR3 region has 13 residues. Germline CDR1 reads DFQATT; CDR2 reads SNEGSKA (reference sequence). The ends lost 6 bases at V and 4 bases at J; junction bases unmatched: 3. In nucleotides, the CDR3 is TGCAGTGCCACACTAGCGGGAGGGTACGAGCAGTACTTC. Protein sequence: CSATLAGGYEQYF.

The chain employs TRBV15 and TRBJ1-5, with D unresolved. CDR3 size: 12 residues. Per the germline V gene, CDR1 is LNHNV and CDR2 is YYDKDF (reference sequence). Deletions cut 2 bases from V and 6 bases from J, with 5 bases between. This CDR3 reads CATSRPSQPQHF. The CDR3 DNA follows: TGTGCCACCAGCAGACCTAGTCAGCCCCAGCATTTT.

This clonotype was observed a few times. The chain uses TRBV27 and TRBJ2-7; maybe TRBD1 (6 bases). Germline V gives CDR1 MNHEY, CDR2 SMNVEV (reference sequence). This CDR3 has 14 residues. Trimming pared 5 bases from V and 3 bases from J, leaving 14 bases between. The CDR3 here is CASSPQGLNYEQYF. DNA of the CDR3: TGTGCCAGCAGTCCTCAGGGGCTGAACTACGAGCAGTACTTC.

This clonotype has just a few counts. This chain connects TRBV6-1 to TRBJ1-1; 9 nucleotides align to TRBD1. The V gene's germline CDR1 is MNHNS and CDR2 SASEGT. The CDR3 is 13 residues long. The V segment lost 8 bases and the J segment 8 bases; nucleotides outside the gene matches: 9. The CDR3 sequence is CASQGIGTGEAFF. The CDR3 DNA sequence: TGTGCCAGCCAAGGGATCGGGACAGGGGAAGCTTTCTTT.

The sample holds a few counts of this clonotype. One junction end disagrees with the germline gene, perhaps due to a read error. Here the CDR3 reads CATSRPDTTGVF. For the CDR3, the DNA is TGTGCCACCAGCAGACCCGACACTACGGGGGTTTTT. This chain uses TRBV15 with TRBJ2-3, with TRBD2 as a possible D gene (6 bases). From germline, CDR1 is LNHNV and CDR2 YYDKDF (reference sequence). The CDR3 is 12 amino acids.

The chain links TRBV5-1 to TRBJ2-2; TRBD1 matches at 12 bases. The CDR3 spans 16 residues. The V gene end was trimmed by 4 bases and the J gene end by 2 bases; junction bases not matched to a gene: 3. Per the germline V gene, CDR1 is SGHRS and CDR2 is YFSETQ. The chain's CDR3 is CASSVGQGANTGELFF. Written as DNA, the CDR3 is TGCGCCAGCAGCGTGGGACAGGGGGCAAACACCGGGGAGCTGTTTTTT.

The chain has TRBV11-2 and TRBJ2-7; D is ambiguous. This CDR3 has 14 amino acids. V gave up 0 bases and J gave up 1 base, with 7 bases separating them. In germline, CDR1 is SGHAT, CDR2 FQNNGV. In nucleotides, the CDR3 is TGTGCCAGCAGCTTAGAAGCAGGTTCCTACGAGCAGTACTTC. Its protein product is CASSLEAGSYEQYF.

This chain links TRBV10-1 with TRBJ1-1; D is perhaps TRBD1 (5 bases). The germline gives CDR1 WNHNN, CDR2 SYGVQD (reference sequence). There are 12 residues in the CDR3. Trimming left V 3 bases short and J 5 bases short, with 7 bases between. CDR3 bases: TGCGCCAGCAGTGATCAGGGAACTGAAGCTTTCTTT. This translates into CASSDQGTEAFF.